This is a list of T cell receptor beta chains from one sample in a study of blood T cells in healthy people across ages. TCRdb passed the 5' RACE reads through MiXCR, listing each CDR3 protein once. This table holds about 730,000 distinct CDR3 sequences, more than 40% found once. Material: blood. These receptors all stem from a woman in her sixties or seventies in good health. Each CDR3 is given with its conserved first and last residue. D genes are given only for firm matches. Rows may omit the clone size; those that give it use once, few, many or a size class.

D | J | size | V | DNA | CDR3
TRBD2 | TRBJ2-1 | . | TRBV7-2 | TGTGCCAGCAGCTTAAGTGTAAGACTAGCGGGGGTCAATGAGCAGTTCTTC | CASSLSVRLAGVNEQFF
. | TRBJ1-5 | . | TRBV12-3/TRBV12-4 | TGTGCCAGCAGTTTAGCTAGCAATCAGCCCCAGCATTTT | CASSLASNQPQHF
. | TRBJ2-4 | few | TRBV20-1 | TGCAGTGCTGAGGATGGGGTAGCCAAAAACATTCAGTACTTC | CSAEDGVAKNIQYF
TRBD1 | TRBJ1-6 | . | TRBV28 | TGTGCCAGCGGTTTGGGCCAGGGGGGCTCCTATAATTCACCCCTCCACTTT | CASGLGQGGSYNSPLHF
TRBD2 | TRBJ2-1 | . | TRBV7-2 | TGTGCCAGCGTTCCGGCTAGCGGGAGTCATGAGCAGTTCTTC | CASVPASGSHEQFF
TRBD1 | TRBJ2-7 | . | TRBV6-1 | TGTGCCAGCAGTGAAGCGCGGACAGGGGGCAACGAGCAGTACTTC | CASSEARTGGNEQYF
TRBD2 | TRBJ2-5 | . | TRBV7-6 | TGTGCCAGCAGCGCCGGGACTAGCGGGATCCAAGAGACCCAGTACTTC | CASSAGTSGIQETQYF
TRBD1 | TRBJ2-3 | . | TRBV27 | TGTGCCAGCAGGTGGGACAGGGGTAGCACAGATACGCAGTATTTT | CASRWDRGSTDTQYF
. | TRBJ2-5 | . | TRBV2 | TGTGCCAGCAGTGAACAACGGGGACAAGAGACCCAGTACTTC | CASSEQRGQETQYF
. | TRBJ2-5 | . | TRBV5-1 | TGCGCCAGCAGCTTGGACATGTGGGAGACCCAGTACTTC | CASSLDMWETQYF
. | TRBJ2-7 | few | TRBV3-1 | TGTGCCAGCAGCCAAGATCTAGGGACCTACGAGCAGTACTTC | CASSQDLGTYEQYF
. | TRBJ2-5 | . | TRBV29-1 | TGCAGCGTTGACGGTCCCATGGAGACCCAGTACTTC | CSVDGPMETQYF
. | TRBJ2-6 | many | TRBV14 | TGTGCCAGCAGCCAAGGGAGCTCTGGGGCCAACGTCCTGACTTTC | CASSQGSSGANVLTF
TRBD2 | TRBJ2-3 | many | TRBV7-3 | TGTGCCAGCAGCCCTCGGACTAGCGGCACAGATACGCAGTATTTT | CASSPRTSGTDTQYF
TRBD1 | TRBJ2-7 | . | TRBV5-1 | TGCGCCAGCAGCCTAACCCCGGGACAGGCCGACTACGAGCAGTACTTC | CASSLTPGQADYEQYF
. | TRBJ2-4 | . | TRBV20-1 | TGCAGTGCTAGATCTAGCGCCCTAGCCAAAAACATTCAGTACTTC | CSARSSALAKNIQYF
. | TRBJ2-5 | . | TRBV2 | TGTGCCAGCCACGTCCTTGGGGAGACCCAGTACTTC | CASHVLGETQYF
. | TRBJ1-2 | few | TRBV5-8 | TGTGCCAGCAGCCTGCCCGCAGCGTTCTATGGCTACACCTTC | CASSLPAAFYGYTF
TRBD1 | TRBJ1-1 | few | TRBV5-1 | TGCGCCAGCAGCTTCGTCCCGGGACAGGATATGAACACTGAAGCTTTCTTT | CASSFVPGQDMNTEAFF
. | TRBJ2-1 | few | TRBV18 | TGTGCCAGCTCACCACCGAGCCGAGGGGACAATGAGCAGTTCTTC | CASSPPSRGDNEQFF
. | TRBJ1-1 | few | TRBV20-1 | TGCAGTGCTAGAGATTTTAGGAGAGCGAACACTGAAGCTTTCTTT | CSARDFRRANTEAFF
. | TRBJ2-2 | . | TRBV29-1 | TGCAGCGCAGAACAGGGATCGAACACCGGGGAGCTGTTTTTT | CSAEQGSNTGELFF
. | TRBJ2-7 | . | TRBV6-1 | TGTGCCAGCAGTGAAGTTTATACCTCGACCTACGAGCAGTACTTC | CASSEVYTSTYEQYF
. | TRBJ2-1 | . | TRBV5-1 | TGCGCCAGCAGCTTGGAGGGAGCCTACAATGAGCAGTTCTTC | CASSLEGAYNEQFF
. | TRBJ2-7 | few | TRBV6-2/TRBV6-3 | TGTGCCAGCAGACAGACGCCCACAGGGATCAACGAGCAGTACTTC | CASRQTPTGINEQYF
TRBD2 | TRBJ2-1 | . | TRBV9 | TGTGCCAGCAGCGCTCGGACTAGCGGGAGAAACAATGAGCAGTTCTTC | CASSARTSGRNNEQFF
. | TRBJ2-2 | . | TRBV3-1 | TGTGCCAGCAGCGAAAGAGGGGCAGGGTCCACCGGGGAGCTGTTTTTT | CASSERGAGSTGELFF
. | TRBJ2-7 | many | TRBV7-2 | TGTGCCAGCAGCTTAGTCCCAGGAGACACCTACGAGCAGTACTTC | CASSLVPGDTYEQYF
TRBD2 | TRBJ2-5 | . | TRBV7-2 | TGTGCCAGCAGCTTACACCCCGCAGGGCTAGCGGGGGGACAAGAGACCCAGTACTTC | CASSLHPAGLAGGQETQYF
TRBD2 | TRBJ2-1 | few | TRBV7-9 | TGTGCCAGCAGCTTACTAGCGGGAGCGTACAATGAGCAGTTCTTC | CASSLLAGAYNEQFF
. | TRBJ2-1 | . | TRBV6-1 | TGTGCCAGCACTCTCTCCTACAATGAGCAGTTCTTC | CASTLSYNEQFF
TRBD1 | TRBJ1-2 | . | TRBV6-6 | TGTGCCAGCAGTTACTCAGGGACAGCTTCCTATGGCTACACCTTC | CASSYSGTASYGYTF
TRBD2 | TRBJ2-4 | once | TRBV5-1 | TGCGCCAGCAGGGGACTAGCGGGTAACGGTGAGCAGTACTTC | CASRGLAGNGEQYF
TRBD2 | TRBJ2-7 | . | TRBV7-2 | TGTGCCAGCAGCTTAGTAGGACTAGCGGGAACCACCTACGAGCAGTACTTC | CASSLVGLAGTTYEQYF
TRBD1 | TRBJ2-2 | . | TRBV10-3 | TGTGCCATCAGTGATCGACAGGGTGGAAGCGTCTCCGGGACCGGGGAGCTGTTTTTT | CAISDRQGGSVSGTGELFF
TRBD2 | TRBJ2-5 | few | TRBV11-2 | TGTGCCAGCAGCTTCGGGACTAGTGTAGAGACCCAGTACTTC | CASSFGTSVETQYF
. | TRBJ2-7 | . | TRBV6-5 | TGTGCCAGCAAGCGGACACCTAGCTCCTACGAGCAGTACTTC | CASKRTPSSYEQYF
TRBD1 | TRBJ1-2 | . | TRBV10-3 | TGTGCCATCAGTGCGACAGGGGCTTGGTCCACCTTC | CAISATGAWSTF
. | TRBJ2-5 | many | TRBV5-6 | TGTGCCAGCACCCTTACTCCGAGGGAAGAGACCCAGTACTTC | CASTLTPREETQYF
. | TRBJ2-4 | few | TRBV6-2/TRBV6-3 | TGTGCCAGCAGCCCCGGAGGGATAGGCAAAAACATTCAGTACTTC | CASSPGGIGKNIQYF
TRBD1 | TRBJ2-7 | . | TRBV29-1 | TGCGGCGGCGGGACAGGGGGGGAATACGAGCAGTACTTC | CGGGTGGEYEQYF
TRBD2 | TRBJ2-3 | . | TRBV12-3/TRBV12-4 | TGTGCCAGCAGTTTCTCGACTAGCGGCACAGATACGCAGTATTTT | CASSFSTSGTDTQYF
TRBD2 | TRBJ2-7 | . | TRBV29-1 | TGCAGCGGCCGCGGGACTAGCGGGAGTATTGAGGACGAGCAGTACTTC | CSGRGTSGSIEDEQYF
. | TRBJ2-7 | few | TRBV4-1 | TGCGCCAGCAGCCAAGATTCCGGGTTCCGCACCTACGAGCAGTACTTC | CASSQDSGFRTYEQYF
TRBD2 | TRBJ2-7 | . | TRBV6-2/TRBV6-3 | TGTGCCAGCCTAAAAGGACTAGCGGGGCTCTACGAGCAGTACTTC | CASLKGLAGLYEQYF